This T cell receptor beta chain came from a study of blood T cells in healthy people across ages. Concerning this clonotype itself: Its antigen remains unidentified.

Germline CDR1 SGHTA, CDR2 FQGNSA. Losses at the gene ends were 4 bases for V and 5 bases for J; bases not matched to a gene: 8. The CDR3 has 15 residues. Study outcomes and limitations: Per-million-T-cell TCR beta diversity fell roughly linearly with age.

A J-beta primer mix and a sample-barcoded 5' primer were used in a second PCR of roughly 6 to 11 cycles. Each cDNA molecule, via a template-switch adaptor with 12 random nucleotides, was tagged. The study obtained at least 3 million CDR3-containing paired-end reads from every sample. TCRdb called the 5' RACE reads again in MiXCR, with one record for every CDR3 protein. Seen here are around 800,000 distinct CDR3 sequences, roughly 46% observed once, and the top ten hold approximately 18%. The sample comprised blood. The rearrangement joins TRBV7-2 to TRBJ2-5; the match to TRBD2 covers 9 bases. The source of this sequence is a man older than 75 in good health. In DNA, the CDR3 is TGTGCCAGCAGCTCTAATAGCGGGAGCAAGGAGACCCAGTACTTC. This gives the protein CASSSNSGSKETQYF.